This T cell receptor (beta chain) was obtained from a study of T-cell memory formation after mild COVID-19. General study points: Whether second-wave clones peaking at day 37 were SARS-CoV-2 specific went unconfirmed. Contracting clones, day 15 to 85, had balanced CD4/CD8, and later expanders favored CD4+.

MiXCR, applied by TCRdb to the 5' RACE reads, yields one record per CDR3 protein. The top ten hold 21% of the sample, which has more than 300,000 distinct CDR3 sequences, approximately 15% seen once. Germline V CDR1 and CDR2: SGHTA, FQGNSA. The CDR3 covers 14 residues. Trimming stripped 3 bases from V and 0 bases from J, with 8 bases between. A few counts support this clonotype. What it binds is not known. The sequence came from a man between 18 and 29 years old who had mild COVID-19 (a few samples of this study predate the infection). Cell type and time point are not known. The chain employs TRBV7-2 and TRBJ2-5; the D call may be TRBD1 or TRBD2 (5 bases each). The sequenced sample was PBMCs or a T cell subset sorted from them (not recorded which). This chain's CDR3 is CASSFWGNQETQYF. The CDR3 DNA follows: TGTGCCAGCAGCTTCTGGGGGAACCAAGAGACCCAGTACTTC.